One and the same sample provided the 29 T cell receptor beta chains below, sequenced in a study of T-cell memory formation after mild COVID-19. From the 5' RACE reads, TCRdb called clonotypes with MiXCR, one entry per CDR3 protein. Of under 450,000 distinct CDR3 sequences in the sample, 20% to 25% were seen once. The sample comprised PBMCs or a T cell subset sorted from them (not recorded which). These receptors originate from a man between 18 and 29 years old who had mild COVID-19 (a few samples of this study predate the infection). Cell type and time point are not known.

With respect to this clonotype: One junction end disagrees with the germline gene, perhaps due to a read error. This chain connects TRBV11-2 to TRBJ2-3; 7 nucleotides align to TRBD1. The CDR3 contains 15 residues. Germline CDR1 and CDR2: SGHAT and FQNNGV. The CDR3 nucleotides are TGTGCCAGCAGCTTAGGACGACAGGGAATAGATACGAAGTATTTT. Its translation: CASSLGRQGIDTKYF.

J is TRBJ2-7 and V is TRBV28; D gene uncertain. This CDR3 is 13 amino acids long. Trimming removed 6 bases at V and 3 bases at J, with 12 bases between. Germline-derived CDR1 and CDR2 are MDHEN and SYDVKM. Here the CDR3 reads CASSRPLVYEQYV. The CDR3 DNA sequence: TGTGCCAGCAGCCGTCCTCTGGTCTACGAGCAGTACGTC.

This clonotype has just a few counts. The junction differs from germline at one of its ends, possibly a read error. The chain links TRBV5-1 to TRBJ2-5; possibly TRBD1 or TRBD2 for D (6 bases each). The CDR3 spans 12 residues. Per the germline V gene, CDR1 is SGHRS and CDR2 is YFSETQ. Here the CDR3 reads CASKRGQETQYF. The CDR3 coding sequence is TGTGCCAGCAAACGGGGGCAGGAGACCCAGTACTTC.

The table lists this clonotype with a few counts. DNA for the CDR3: TGCGCCAGCAGCTTGTCTAGCGGGGCCTACAATGAGCAGTTCTTC. Amino acids: CASSLSSGAYNEQFF. The chain employs TRBV5-1 and TRBJ2-1; the match to TRBD2 covers 9 bases. J was trimmed by 2 bases and V by 1 base; bases with no gene match: 1. Germline-derived CDR1 and CDR2 are SGHRS and YFSETQ. The CDR3 sequence is 15 residues long.

Here the CDR3 reads CASRMTGNNEQFF. Written as DNA, the CDR3 is TGTGCCAGCCGAATGACAGGGAACAATGAGCAGTTCTTC. The chain carries TRBV7-9 and TRBJ2-1, with 7 positions matching TRBD1. The CDR3 totals 13 residues. The germline V gene has CDR1 SEHNR and CDR2 FQNEAQ (reference sequence). The V gene end was trimmed by 8 bases and the J gene end by 5 bases; junction bases not matched to a gene: 6.

In its sample, this clonotype was seen many times. This chain links TRBV7-2 with TRBJ2-1; unclear D gene. Between the trimmed V and J ends, which lost 3 bases and 0 bases, there was a span of 6 bases. The CDR3 extends over 14 amino acids. Germline V lookup: CDR1 SGHTA, CDR2 FQGNSA. The CDR3 bases are TGTGCCAGCAGCTTCCGAAGCTCCTACAATGAGCAGTTCTTC. It translates to CASSFRSSYNEQFF.

The rearrangement uses TRBV12-3 or TRBV12-4 and TRBJ1-3, with D tentatively TRBD1 (6 bases). The CDR3 covers 15 residues. The V and J ends lost 6 bases and 2 bases respectively, with 14 bases between them. The CDR3 coding sequence is TGTGCCAGCAGCTCCGGACAGCTTCCTGGAAACACCATATATTTT. Translation gives CASSSGQLPGNTIYF.

J is TRBJ2-2 and V is TRBV12-3 or TRBV12-4, with 8 bases aligning to TRBD1. Trimming removed 5 bases from V and 6 bases from J; junction bases left unmatched: 11. The CDR3 is 16 amino acids. For the CDR3, the DNA is TGTGCCAGCAGTCCCGGGACAGGTCCCTCGGCCGGGGAGCTGTTTTTT. Its protein is CASSPGTGPSAGELFF.

This clonotype was recorded a few times. V usage is TRBV5-1 and J usage is TRBJ2-5; D not resolved. Trimming stripped 0 bases from V and 4 bases from J, with 16 bases between. This CDR3 is built from 16 residues. Germline V gene lookup returns CDR1 SGHRS and CDR2 YFSETQ. Written as DNA, the CDR3 is TGCGCCAGCAGCTTGGCCCCCGGCCTGGAGCGAGAGACCCAGTACTTC. Translated: CASSLAPGLERETQYF.

The chain uses TRBV5-1 and TRBJ2-3; D is unresolved. CDR3 size: 12 residues. V was cut by 5 bases and J by 0 bases, with 4 bases left in between. The germline V gene has CDR1 SGHRS and CDR2 YFSETQ. The CDR3 sequence: CASRYSTDTQYF. CDR3 nucleotide sequence: TGCGCCAGCAGATACAGCACAGATACGCAGTATTTT.

The chain is built from TRBV4-1 and TRBJ2-3; D may be TRBD2 (6 bases). The V gene's germline CDR1 is MGHRA and CDR2 YSYEKL. This CDR3 comprises 15 residues. V shed 4 bases and J shed 2 bases, with 13 bases lying between them. The CDR3 loop reads CASSPWTTNTDTQYF. The DNA of the CDR3 is TGCGCCAGCAGCCCCTGGACTACTAACACAGATACGCAGTATTTT.

This clonotype has ten or more counts. The genes are TRBV7-6 and TRBJ2-7; weak D call: TRBD2 (5 bases). V was trimmed by 5 bases and J by 2 bases, leaving 10 bases between them. CDR1 SGHVS and CDR2 FNYEAQ come from the germline V gene. This CDR3 is built from 13 residues. DNA for the CDR3: TGTGCCAGCAGCCGGGATTTAACCTACGAGCAGTACTTC. Encoded protein: CASSRDLTYEQYF.

The V call is TRBV11-2, the J call TRBJ1-2; 12 nucleotides align to TRBD1. V was clipped by 4 bases and J by 5 bases; unmatched bases: 8. CDR1 is SGHAT and CDR2 is FQNNGV in the germline V gene. The CDR3 has 16 amino acids. CDR3 region: CASSSQLGQGAYGYTF. The CDR3 region has the DNA TGTGCCAGCAGCTCTCAACTGGGACAGGGGGCTTATGGCTACACCTTC. Using reference TRBV11-2 and TRBJ1-2 for the parts outside the CDR3, the full variable domain is EAGVAQSPRYKIIEKRQSVAFWCNPISGHATLYWYQQILGQGPKLLIQFQNNGVVDDSQLPKDRFSAERLKGVDSTLKIQPAKLEDSAVYLCASSSQLGQGAYGYTFGSGTRLTVV.

The chain uses TRBV2 and TRBJ2-7, with D tentatively TRBD1 (6 bases). Trimming removed 8 bases at V and 7 bases at J, with 24 bases between. CDR3 length equals 15 residues. Germline loops: CDR1 SNHLY, CDR2 FYNNEI. CDR3 in DNA: TGTGCCAGCGAAGTGGGGGCTCAGGGAGTGGCAGAGCAGTACTTC. Translating it yields CASEVGAQGVAEQYF.

V and J are TRBV7-9 and TRBJ2-7; D not resolved. This CDR3 is built from 14 residues. The V end lost 4 bases, the J end lost 3 bases, and 13 bases lay between the germline ends. The germline CDR1 and CDR2 sequences are SEHNR and FQNEAQ (reference sequence). The CDR3 bases are TGTGCCAGCAGCTCGCCGGGTTACCTCTACGAGCAGTACTTC. Residues: CASSSPGYLYEQYF.

The chain recombines TRBV6-2 or TRBV6-3 with TRBJ2-2; D is unresolved. Germline assignment: CDR1 MNHEY and CDR2 SVGEGT. With 1 base removed from V and 8 bases from J, the gap between germline ends came to 11 bases. This CDR3 contains 14 residues. This chain's CDR3 is CASSYLSLPGELFF. The DNA for the CDR3 is TGTGCCAGCAGTTACTTGTCTTTGCCGGGGGAGCTGTTTTTT.

The chain joins TRBV2 to TRBJ1-5; D is undetermined. V gave up 7 bases and J gave up 0 bases, with 10 bases separating them. In germline, CDR1 is SNHLY, CDR2 FYNNEI. There are 14 residues in the CDR3. The CDR3 region is CASKRYYSNQPQHF. CDR3 nucleotides: TGTGCCAGCAAACGGTACTATAGCAATCAGCCCCAGCATTTT. Based on the CDR3 plus reference TRBV2 and TRBJ1-5, the full variable domain is EPEVTQTPSHQVTQMGQEVILRCVPISNHLYFYWYRQILGQKVEFLVSFYNNEISEKSEIFDDQFSVERPDGSNFTLKIRSTKLEDSAMYFCASKRYYSNQPQHFGDGTRLSIL.

The rearrangement joins TRBV3-1 to TRBJ2-5; 15 bases agree with TRBD2. The CDR3 covers 14 residues. Germline V gene data show CDR1 as LGHDT and CDR2 as YNNKEL (reference sequence). V was clipped by 6 bases and J by 9 bases; unmatched bases: 5. The CDR3, as DNA: TGTGCCAGCAGGGGGACTAGCGGGGGGTCCTCCCAGTACTTC. The encoded protein is CASRGTSGGSSQYF.

The chain has TRBV12-3 or TRBV12-4 and TRBJ2-5; 8 bases are a match to TRBD2. Trimming cost V 6 bases and J 1 base; bases outside gene matches: 4. This CDR3 region has 14 residues. The CDR3 reads CASSRRGGQETQYF. The CDR3 DNA reads TGTGCCAGCAGCCGCCGGGGGGGCCAAGAGACCCAGTACTTC.

The chain joins TRBV3-1 to TRBJ2-7; the D gene is possibly TRBD1 (5 bases). Germline values: CDR1 LGHDT, CDR2 YNNKEL (reference sequence). The V end lost 4 bases, the J end lost 0 bases, and 13 bases lay between the germline ends. The CDR3 is 15 amino acids. The chain's CDR3 is CASSPQTASSYEQYF. In DNA, the CDR3 is TGTGCCAGCAGCCCGCAGACAGCGAGCTCCTACGAGCAGTACTTC.

The chain links TRBV7-9 to TRBJ2-1; a weak D match, TRBD2 (5 bases). V dropped 5 bases and J dropped 0 bases, with 11 bases sitting between them. CDR1 and CDR2 from the germline V gene are SEHNR and FQNEAQ (reference sequence). The CDR3 length is 15 residues. The CDR3 loop is CASSPSGRSYNEQFF. In DNA form, the CDR3 reads TGTGCCAGCAGCCCCAGCGGACGCTCCTACAATGAGCAGTTCTTC.

The chain joins TRBV7-2 to TRBJ1-1; weak D call: TRBD1 (6 bases). The CDR3 has 14 amino acids. The ends were cut back, 5 bases at V and 2 bases at J, with 12 bases in the middle. CDR1 SGHTA and CDR2 FQGNSA come from the germline V gene. In nucleotides, the CDR3 is TGTGCCAGCAGCCGGACAGAAACTAACACTGAAGCTTTCTTT. This sequence encodes CASSRTETNTEAFF.

This chain joins TRBV5-6 and TRBJ2-7; no clear D. In germline, CDR1 is SGHDT, CDR2 YYEEEE. With 4 bases removed from V and 3 bases from J, the gap between germline ends came to 8 bases. This CDR3 comprises 12 residues. The CDR3 reads CASSRRDYEQYF. Written as DNA, the CDR3 is TGTGCCAGCAGCCGGAGAGACTACGAGCAGTACTTC.

The V gene is TRBV7-9, the J gene TRBJ2-7; D uncertain. V was pared by 1 base and J by 1 base, with 5 bases between. This CDR3 region has 13 residues. Germline lookup yields CDR1 SEHNR and CDR2 FQNEAQ (reference sequence). CDR3 DNA: TGTGCCAGCAGCTTAGAGGTGTCCTACGAGCAGTACGTC. This encodes CASSLEVSYEQYV.

The rearrangement links TRBV6-1 to TRBJ1-1, with D perhaps TRBD1 (5 bases). CDR1 MNHNS and CDR2 SASEGT come from the germline V gene. With 8 bases removed from V and 1 base from J, the gap between germline ends came to 11 bases. This CDR3 is 13 amino acids long. CDR3 region: CASVQVRNTEAFF. The DNA for the CDR3 is TGTGCCAGCGTACAGGTCCGGAACACTGAAGCTTTCTTT.

The rearrangement joins TRBV29-1 to TRBJ1-5; the D is unclear. V shed 3 bases and J shed 11 bases, with 11 bases lying between them. CDR1 is SQVTM, CDR2 ANQGSEA, per germline. This CDR3 spans 11 amino acids. This CDR3 is CSVEVGSTQHF. The CDR3 region has the DNA TGCAGCGTTGAGGTGGGATCGACCCAGCATTTT.

This clonotype was counted ten times or more. CDR3 protein: CAISESGVETQYF. The CDR3 DNA reads as TGTGCCATCAGTGAGTCAGGGGTTGAGACCCAGTACTTC. This chain links TRBV10-3 with TRBJ2-5, with D possibly TRBD1 on 5 matching bases. Germline V gene sequence: CDR1 ENHRY, CDR2 SYGVKD. The CDR3 consists of 13 residues. V was pared by 0 bases and J by 5 bases, with 7 bases between.

This CDR3 is CASSQGQAWELFF. DNA for the CDR3: TGCGCCAGCAGCCAAGGACAGGCGTGGGAGCTGTTTTTT. The chain employs TRBV4-3 and TRBJ2-2; possibly TRBD1 for D (6 bases). The CDR3 extends over 13 amino acids. Germline V gives CDR1 LGHNA, CDR2 YSLEER. The V end was cut by 1 base, the J end by 9 bases, with 9 bases between.

V gene TRBV3-1 combines with J gene TRBJ2-1, with TRBD2 identical over 9 bases. The germline V gene encodes CDR1 LGHDT and CDR2 YNNKEL (reference sequence). The junction had 2 bases not matched to a gene; V was cut back by 1 base and J by 10 bases. The CDR3 is 13 amino acids. The CDR3, as DNA: TGTGCCAGCAGCCAAGGGACTAGCGCGGAGCAGTTCTTC. Translating it yields CASSQGTSAEQFF.